This T cell receptor (beta chain) was sequenced in a study of blood T cell repertoires in COVID-19 (TCRdb year 2020). Notes on the research overall: The collaborator samples originated in the United States, Italy and Spain and spanned the acute and convalescent phases of COVID-19. The prospective study material was composed of cDNA or gDNA derived from T cells, B-cell-depleted T cells, or PBMCs. The dataset comprised deeply sampled blood TCRbeta repertoires from subjects exposed to, actively infected with, or recovered from COVID-19. A freely available public database, intended as a resource for researchers studying the immune response to SARS-CoV-2, is where the repertoires were released. Samples came from the ongoing ImmuneRACE study (first 160 participants) plus 1,254 subjects from 6 global collaborators. A de-identified subject ID, COVID-19 status, age in years and sex were almost always included in the sample metadata. Where HLA class I and class II types were available, the types were taken from metadata supplied by the sample provider, not from assay-based typing.

The collaborating institutions used their own protocols to collect whole blood in K2EDTA tubes. Collaborator samples were shipped for TCRbeta analysis as frozen whole blood, isolated PBMCs, or DNA extracted from either sample type. To note about this clone: This clone's antigen is unknown. The record has no base qualities; no much larger clone is one base away.

TCRbeta CDR3 regions were amplified from genomic DNA by means of the immunoSEQ Assay, a bias-controlled multiplex PCR. The authors' analysis ran thus. The number of nucleated cells in each sample was estimated from the amplification of reference gene primers within the assay. To quantify the absolute abundance of each unique TCRbeta CDR3 rearrangement, sequence reads were collapsed and filtered. For each sample, productive Simpson clonality was calculated by taking the square root of Simpson's diversity index across productive rearrangements. Held by TCRdb, this immuneACCESS table contains in-frame sequences only and omits some clones. Under half of the omission traces to an unresolved V gene where checked; the cause of the rest is unknown. V and J calls and clone size are copied from that table; D and trimming were computed from the DNA. Within this sample are about 50,000 clones, with approximately 86% of them counted one time only. Of the sample, roughly a sixth is held by the ten largest clones.

Overall study results and their limits: Clinical and demographic metadata were provided uncurated, with the amount varying by source and participant.

Reading the germline V gene gives CDR1 SNHLY and CDR2 FYNNEI. The CDR3 runs 12 residues from the cysteine to the phenylalanine. Left in the record is the CDR3 DNA by itself, 36 bases read in frame from the first base. V is trimmed back by 9 bases and J by 4 bases, and the junction contains 4 bases that no gene match accounts for. The receptor was derived from a man in his forties or fifties with acute or convalescent COVID-19. What was sequenced was peripheral blood. The chain employs TRBV2 and TRBJ1-2; TRBD1 lines up with 8 middle nucleotides. The CDR3 in this case is CASLQGVYGYTF. The DNA sequence is TGTGCCAGTCTACAGGGGGTCTATGGCTACACCTTC.